This T cell receptor (beta chain) was sequenced during a study of cytomegalovirus exposure and HLA in healthy donors. Whole-study results and caveats: Cytomegalovirus-associated status was assigned to about 160 TCR beta chains.

The CDR3 loop spans 14 amino acids. Germline V gives CDR1 KGHSH, CDR2 LQKENI. Trimming at V came to 4 bases and at J to 6 bases, leaving 5 bases not matched to a gene. 13 Jbeta primers and 60 Vbeta primers were used for the PCR. The assay was immunoSEQ multiplex PCR, and TCRdb's table has in-frame clones only and misses some. The sample lists some 200,000 clones; 75% to 80% were seen once. Despite likely unrecorded immune exposures, the donors were nominally healthy at the time of sampling. Of note for this clone: Its antigen is unknown.

V gene TRBV18 combines with J gene TRBJ2-7; 11 nucleotides match TRBD2. Specimen: PBMCs. The clonotype was recovered from a female donor in good health and CMV-seronegative. CDR3 residues: CASSLAGGLSEQYF. CDR3 in DNA: TGTGCCAGCTCACTAGCGGGGGGGCTGTCCGAGCAGTACTTC.